The table lists the clone carrying this T cell receptor (beta chain) with a few counts. Its target is unknown. TCR alpha and TCR beta cDNA libraries with sample barcodes and UMIs came from 5'RACE using constant-segment primers. Via MiXCR, TCRdb re-called the 5' RACE reads, giving one row per CDR3 protein. Among about half a million distinct CDR3 sequences listed, 15% to 20% were seen once. This record comes from a study of T-cell memory formation after mild COVID-19. General study findings and limits: Second-wave clones that peaked on day 37 lacked confirmed SARS-CoV-2 specificity. CD4+ contracting clones were mainly CM and EM; CD8+ ones, EMRA. There was a balanced CD4/CD8 profile in clones contracting day 15 to 85, and later expanders leaned CD4+.

CDR1 and CDR2 (germline): DFQATT, SNEGSKA (reference sequence). The ends were cut back, 0 bases at V and 7 bases at J, with 13 bases in the middle. CDR3 size: 14 residues. The gene calls are TRBV20-1 and TRBJ1-5, with D uncertain. This clonotype originated in an adult woman who had mild COVID-19 (a few samples of this study predate the infection). Cell type and time point are not known. Sequencing was performed on PBMCs or a T cell subset sorted from them (not recorded which). The CDR3 bases are TGCAGTGCTAGAGATAGGGCAGTTGTGCAGCCCCAGCATTTT. Its translation is CSARDRAVVQPQHF.